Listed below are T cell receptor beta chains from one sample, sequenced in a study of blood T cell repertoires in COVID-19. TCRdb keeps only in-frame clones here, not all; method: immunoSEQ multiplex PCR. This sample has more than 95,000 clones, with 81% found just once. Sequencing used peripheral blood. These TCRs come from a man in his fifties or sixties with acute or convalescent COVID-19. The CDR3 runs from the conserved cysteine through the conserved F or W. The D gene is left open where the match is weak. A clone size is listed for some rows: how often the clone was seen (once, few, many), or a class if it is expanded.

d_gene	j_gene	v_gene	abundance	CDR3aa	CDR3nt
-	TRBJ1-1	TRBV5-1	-	CASSGRVEGTEAFF	TGCGCCAGCAGCGGACGGGTCGAGGGCACTGAAGCTTTCTTT
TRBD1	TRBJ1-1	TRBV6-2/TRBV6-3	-	CASSFTGGNTEAFF	TGTGCCAGCAGTTTTACAGGGGGTAACACTGAAGCTTTCTTT
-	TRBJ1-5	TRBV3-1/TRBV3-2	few	CASSQDRYQPQHF	TGTGCCAGCAGCCAAGACAGATATCAGCCCCAGCATTTT
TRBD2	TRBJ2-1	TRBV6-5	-	CASSYSTTSGGNEQFF	TGTGCCAGCAGTTACTCGACCACTAGCGGCGGCAATGAGCAGTTCTTC
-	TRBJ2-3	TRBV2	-	CASTRRGTQYF	TGTGCCAGTACCCGCCGCGGGACGCAGTATTTT
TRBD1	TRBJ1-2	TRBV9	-	CASSAWTGSYTF	TGTGCCAGCAGCGCCTGGACAGGCAGCTACACCTTC
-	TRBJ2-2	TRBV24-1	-	CATSDRGHLTTGELFF	TGTGCCACCAGTGATAGGGGACATCTTACCACCGGGGAGCTGTTTTTT
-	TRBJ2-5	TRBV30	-	CAWSVPEDLQETQYF	TGTGCCTGGAGTGTACCGGAGGATTTGCAAGAGACCCAGTACTTC
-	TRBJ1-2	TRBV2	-	CANRGEATNYGYTF	TGTGCCAACCGGGGGGAAGCTACTAACTATGGCTACACCTTC
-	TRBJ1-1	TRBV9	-	CASSEVQDTEAFF	TGTGCCAGCAGCGAGGTGCAGGACACTGAAGCTTTCTTT
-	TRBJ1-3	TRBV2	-	CASQTESSGNTIYF	TGTGCCAGCCAGACAGAGAGCTCTGGAAACACCATATATTTT
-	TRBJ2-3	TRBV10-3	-	CAISPRVATDTQYF	TGTGCCATCAGCCCCAGGGTGGCCACAGATACGCAGTATTTT
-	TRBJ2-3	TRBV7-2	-	CASSQRIIRGLSTDTQYF	TGTGCCAGCAGCCAACGAATTATTCGGGGTCTAAGCACAGATACGCAGTATTTT
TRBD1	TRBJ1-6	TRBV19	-	CASRGDRGGSNSPLHF	TGTGCCAGTAGAGGGGACAGGGGAGGAAGTAATTCACCCCTCCACTTT
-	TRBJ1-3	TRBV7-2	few	CASRPTASGNTIYF	TGTGCCAGCAGACCCACAGCATCTGGAAACACCATATATTTT
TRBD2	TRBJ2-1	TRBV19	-	CATAGGRLRNEQFF	TGTGCCACCGCGGGGGGCAGACTCCGCAATGAGCAGTTCTTC
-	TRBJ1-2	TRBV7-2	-	CASSLGTRAWTF	TGTGCCAGCAGCTTAGGGACGAGGGCTTGGACCTTC
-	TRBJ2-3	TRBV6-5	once	CASSYSAGMGTDTQYF	TGTGCCAGCAGTTACTCGGCGGGAATGGGGACAGATACGCAGTATTTT
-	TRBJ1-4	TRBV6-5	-	CASSYGRVGEKLFF	TGTGCCAGCAGTTACGGCAGGGTTGGTGAAAAACTGTTTTTT
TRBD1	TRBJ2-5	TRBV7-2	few	CASSPKTQGFQETQYF	TGTGCCAGCAGCCCTAAAACACAGGGGTTCCAAGAGACCCAGTACTTC
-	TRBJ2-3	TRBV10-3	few	CAISENVGDTQYF	TGTGCCATCAGTGAGAACGTCGGAGATACGCAGTATTTT
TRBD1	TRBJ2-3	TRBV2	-	CASSEARDRAITDTQYF	TGTGCCAGCAGTGAAGCCCGGGACAGAGCTATCACAGATACGCAGTATTTT
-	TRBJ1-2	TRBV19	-	CASSISVRFNYGYTF	TGTGCCAGTAGTATATCCGTACGGTTTAACTATGGCTACACCTTC
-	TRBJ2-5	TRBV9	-	CASSVEAPTRLETQYF	TGTGCCAGCAGCGTAGAAGCGCCGACTAGGTTGGAGACCCAGTACTTC
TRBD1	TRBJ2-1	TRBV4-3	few	CASSQPGQTYNEQFF	TGCGCCAGCAGCCAACCGGGACAGACTTACAATGAGCAGTTCTTC
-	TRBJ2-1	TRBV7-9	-	CASSLVGGNEQFF	TGTGCCAGCAGCTTAGTTGGGGGGAATGAGCAGTTCTTC
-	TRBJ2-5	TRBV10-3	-	CAIGAGRETQYF	TGTGCCATCGGGGCAGGGCGGGAGACCCAGTACTTC
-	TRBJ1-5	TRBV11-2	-	CASSRAPEGNQPQHF	TGTGCCAGCAGCCGAGCACCCGAGGGCAATCAGCCCCAGCATTTT
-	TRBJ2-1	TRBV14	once	CASSNLQGGVYNEQFF	TGTGCCAGCAGCAACCTCCAAGGGGGAGTGTACAATGAGCAGTTCTTC
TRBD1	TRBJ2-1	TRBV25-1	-	CASSDPSTGWDEQFF	TGTGCCAGCAGTGACCCTTCGACAGGGTGGGATGAGCAGTTCTTC
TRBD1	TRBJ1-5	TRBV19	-	CASSSPGQGYHQPQHF	TGTGCCAGTAGTTCACCGGGACAGGGATATCATCAGCCCCAGCATTTT
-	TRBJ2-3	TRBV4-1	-	CASSQTLAPDTQYF	TGCGCCAGCAGCCAGACCCTAGCGCCAGATACGCAGTATTTT